Presented here are 11 T cell receptor beta chains from one specimen sequenced in a study of response to subunit inactivated influenza vaccine (dated by TCRdb to between 2017 and 2018). The library was made by RT-PCR. Instrument on record: Illumina HiSeq 2500. TCRdb reworked the public reads: Q25 trimming with fastp, MiXCR clone assembly, productive beta chains retained. Each CDR3 protein gets just one entry, which takes the most common genes and DNA from the rows behind it. The sample table holds about 500,000 distinct CDR3 sequences, of which approximately 15% were seen once. 2.5% to 3.5% of the sample goes to the ten largest clones. Specimen: CD4+ T cells sorted from PBMCs, collected roughly 24 months after vaccination. Receptors originate from a man in his fifties or sixties who received an inactivated influenza vaccine. Donor details come from another sample of the same person, matched by shared clones.

This clonotype was detected a few times. This chain uses TRBV12-3 or TRBV12-4 with TRBJ2-5; TRBD1 is a possible D gene (5 bases). Trimming stripped 6 bases from V and 5 bases from J, with 16 bases between. The CDR3 totals 14 residues. CDR3 in DNA: TGTGCCAGCAGCCACCTGACAGTCGGCGAGACCCAGTACTTC. It translates to CASSHLTVGETQYF.

The chain is built from TRBV7-8 and TRBJ2-3; no clear D. This CDR3 spans 16 amino acids. Trimming cost V 5 bases and J 0 bases, with 15 bases left between them. Germline-derived CDR1 and CDR2 are SGHVS and FQNEAQ. The CDR3 spells CASSQYGQASTDTQYF. The CDR3 DNA follows: TGTGCCAGCAGCCAATACGGCCAGGCAAGCACAGATACGCAGTATTTT.

This clonotype was detected only a few times. The J gene is TRBJ1-4, the V gene TRBV11-2, with TRBD1 identical over 8 bases. V gave up 1 base and J gave up 5 bases; unmatched junction bases: 6. The CDR3 consists of 16 residues. Germline assignment: CDR1 SGHAT and CDR2 FQNNGV. The CDR3, as DNA: TGTGCCAGCAGCTTAGTCGGGACAGGAAGAAATGAAAAACTGTTTTTT. The encoded protein is CASSLVGTGRNEKLFF.

The rearrangement links TRBV3-1 to TRBJ1-1; 8 bases line up with TRBD1. CDR3 size: 14 residues. The junction had 2 bases not matched to a gene; V was cut back by 3 bases and J by 2 bases. Germline-derived CDR1 and CDR2 are LGHDT and YNNKEL (reference sequence). The CDR3 bases are TGTGCCAGCAGCCACGACAGGGGAAACACTGAAGCTTTCTTT. Translating it yields CASSHDRGNTEAFF.

This CDR3 reads CSALTVYEQYF. The DNA for the CDR3 is TGCAGTGCTTTGACTGTCTACGAGCAGTACTTC. This rearrangement joins TRBV20-1 to TRBJ2-7; D is undetermined. The V gene's germline CDR1 is DFQATT and CDR2 SNEGSKA (reference sequence). V shed 5 bases and J shed 3 bases, with 8 bases lying between them. The CDR3 length is 11 residues.

CDR3: CASSASTGMNTEAFF. The CDR3 nucleotides read TGTGCCAGCAGCGCGTCGACAGGGATGAACACTGAAGCTTTCTTT. The V call is TRBV9, the J call TRBJ1-1; 7 positions match TRBD1. The CDR3 runs 15 residues. Germline lookup yields CDR1 SGDLS and CDR2 YYNGEE. The ends lost 3 bases at V and 0 bases at J; junction bases unmatched: 5.

This sequence joins TRBV29-1 and TRBJ2-1, with a possible D match to TRBD2 (6 bases). Germline values: CDR1 SQVTM, CDR2 ANQGSEA. This CDR3 spans 12 amino acids. Trimming left V 7 bases short and J 2 bases short, with 9 bases between. The CDR3 DNA follows: TGCAGCGCGGGCGGGACCTACAATGAGCAGTTCTTC. Encoded protein: CSAGGTYNEQFF.

The chain couples TRBV5-1 to TRBJ2-1; 8 nucleotides match TRBD2. Germline assignment: CDR1 SGHRS and CDR2 YFSETQ. The trim removed 8 bases at V and 2 bases at J, leaving 6 bases unmatched. CDR3 length: 14 amino acids. The chain's CDR3 is CARVKREPYNEQFF. In DNA, the CDR3 is TGCGCCAGGGTAAAGCGGGAGCCCTACAATGAGCAGTTCTTC.

The chain uses TRBV7-7 and TRBJ2-1; D perhaps matches TRBD1 (6 bases). CDR1 is SSHAT, CDR2 FNYEAQ, per germline (reference sequence). The CDR3 runs 15 residues. V was pared by 3 bases and J by 7 bases, with 16 bases between. CDR3 in amino acids: CASSFSPGAMNEQFF. CDR3 coding DNA: TGTGCCAGCAGCTTCTCCCCAGGGGCTATGAATGAGCAGTTCTTC. Supplemented by reference TRBV7-7 and TRBJ2-1, the full variable domain reads GAGVSQSPRYKVTKRGQDVTLRCDPISSHATLYWYQQALGQGPEFLTYFNYEAQPDKSGLPSDRFSAERPEGSISTLTIQRTEQRDSAMYRCASSFSPGAMNEQFFGPGTRLTVL.

This chain links TRBV7-2 with TRBJ2-7, with 7 bases identical to TRBD1. The junction had 5 bases not matched to a gene; V was cut back by 5 bases and J by 4 bases. The CDR3 spans 13 residues. Germline V CDR1 and CDR2: SGHTA, FQGNSA. DNA for the CDR3: TGTGCCAGCAGCCCCGGGACAGAATACGAGCAGTACTTC. This codes for CASSPGTEYEQYF.

The chain combines TRBV20-1 with TRBJ2-3; D perhaps matches TRBD2 (6 bases). The V and J ends lost 0 bases and 2 bases respectively, with 9 bases between them. The CDR3 is made up of 14 amino acids. Germline V gives CDR1 DFQATT, CDR2 SNEGSKA (reference sequence). CDR3 DNA sequence: TGCAGTGCTAGAGAAAGGGGACTCACAGATACGCAGTATTTT. Translation: CSARERGLTDTQYF.